This TCR beta chain is from a study of early T cells in non-severe SARS-CoV-2 infection. This CDR3 contains 15 residues. The junction had 8 bases not matched to a gene; V was cut back by 6 bases and J by 4 bases. Ten or more counts support this clonotype. TCRdb re-called the 5' RACE reads with MiXCR, one entry per CDR3 protein. The sample shows over 20,000 distinct CDR3 sequences, approximately 4.5% of them seen only once. What was sequenced was whole blood. The source is an adult who was a healthcare worker with PCR-confirmed SARS-CoV-2 infection or an uninfected control (not recorded which). The chain combines TRBV12-3 or TRBV12-4 with TRBJ2-2; TRBD1 aligns across 7 bases. The CDR3: CASRRQGVGTGELFF. The CDR3 DNA follows: TGTGCCAGCAGGAGACAGGGAGTAGGCACCGGGGAGCTGTTTTTT.